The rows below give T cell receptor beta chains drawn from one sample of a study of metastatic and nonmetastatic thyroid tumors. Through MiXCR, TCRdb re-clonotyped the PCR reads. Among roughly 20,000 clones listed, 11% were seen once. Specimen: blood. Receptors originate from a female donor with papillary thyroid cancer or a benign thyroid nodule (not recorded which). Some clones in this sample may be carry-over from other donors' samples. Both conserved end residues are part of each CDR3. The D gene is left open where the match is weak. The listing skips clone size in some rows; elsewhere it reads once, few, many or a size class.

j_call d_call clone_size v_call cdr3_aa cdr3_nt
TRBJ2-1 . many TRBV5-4 CASSLGLATVNEQFF TGTGCCAGCAGCTTGGGGCTAGCTACCGTCAATGAGCAGTTCTTC
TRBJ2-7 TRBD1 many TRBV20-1 CSASSSGQGAYEQYF TGCAGTGCTAGTTCGTCGGGACAGGGGGCTTACGAGCAGTACTTC
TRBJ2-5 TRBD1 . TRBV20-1 CSAPPRTGDYQETQYF TGCAGTGCTCCGCCACGGACAGGAGATTATCAAGAGACCCAGTACTTC
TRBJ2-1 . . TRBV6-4 CANTRRMDRYNEQFF TGTGCCAACACAAGACGGATGGACCGCTACAATGAGCAGTTCTTC
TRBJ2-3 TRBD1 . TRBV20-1 CSARDHGTASTDTQYF TGCAGTGCTAGAGATCACGGGACAGCATCCACAGATACGCAGTATTTT
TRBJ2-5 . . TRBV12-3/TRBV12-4 CASSSWGHGIETQYF TGTGCCAGCAGTTCCTGGGGACATGGGATAGAGACCCAGTACTTC
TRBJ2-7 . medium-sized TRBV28 CASSFDLSSSYEQYF TGTGCCAGCAGTTTTGACCTCTCGAGCTCCTACGAGCAGTACTTC
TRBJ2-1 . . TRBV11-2 CASSFRVETGFGGEQFF TGTGCCAGCAGCTTTCGGGTGGAGACGGGGTTTGGTGGCGAGCAGTTCTTC
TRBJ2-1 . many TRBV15 CATSKLMKGSYNEQFF TGTGCCACCAGCAAACTCATGAAGGGCTCCTACAATGAGCAGTTCTTC
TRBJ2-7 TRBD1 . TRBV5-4 CASSSLDRGVSYEQYF TGTGCCAGCAGCTCACTCGACAGGGGGGTCTCCTACGAGCAGTACTTC
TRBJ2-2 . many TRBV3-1 CASSQGAGTGTGELFF TGTGCCAGCAGCCAAGGGGCAGGGACCGGGACCGGGGAGCTGTTTTTT
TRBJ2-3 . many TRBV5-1 CASSGQSHTDTQYF TGCGCCAGCAGCGGACAGAGCCACACAGATACGCAGTATTTT
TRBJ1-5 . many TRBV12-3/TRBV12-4 CASSLIGGPFSGHQPQHF TGTGCCAGCAGTTTAATCGGGGGGCCCTTCTCGGGCCATCAGCCCCAGCATTTT
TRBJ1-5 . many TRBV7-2 CASSAQGYSNQPQHF TGTGCCAGCAGCGCACAGGGCTATAGCAATCAGCCCCAGCATTTT
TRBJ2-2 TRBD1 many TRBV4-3 CASSQNRGTGELFF TGCGCCAGCAGCCAGAACAGGGGCACCGGGGAGCTGTTTTTT
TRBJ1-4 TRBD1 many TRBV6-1 CASSKTGTNEKLFF TGTGCCAGCAGTAAGACAGGGACAAATGAAAAACTGTTTTTT
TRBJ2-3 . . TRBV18 CASSPISHTDTQYF TGTGCCAGCTCACCTATCTCCCACACAGATACGCAGTATTTT
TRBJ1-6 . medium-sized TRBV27 CASSLGQINSPLHF TGTGCCAGCAGTTTAGGGCAGATTAATTCACCCCTCCACTTT
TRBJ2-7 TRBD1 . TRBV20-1 CSSTGQYSSYEQYF TGCAGTTCTACGGGACAGTATAGTTCCTACGAGCAATACTTC
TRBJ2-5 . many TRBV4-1 CASSQDEGHQETQYF TGCGCCAGCAGCCAAGATGAGGGACACCAAGAGACCCAGTACTTC
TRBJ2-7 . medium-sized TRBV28 CATHTRSEQYF TGTGCCACACATACGAGATCGGAGCAGTACTTC
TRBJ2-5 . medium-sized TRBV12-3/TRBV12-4 CASSFPGETQYF TGTGCCAGCAGTTTTCCAGGAGAGACCCAGTACTTC
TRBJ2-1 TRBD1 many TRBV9 CASSPGQGANEQFF TGTGCCAGCAGCCCCGGACAGGGGGCGAATGAGCAGTTCTTC
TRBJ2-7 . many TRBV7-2 CASSSDFSSYEQYF TGTGCCAGCAGTTCGGACTTCAGCTCCTACGAGCAGTACTTC
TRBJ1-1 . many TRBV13 CASSLATKLNTEAFF TGTGCCAGCAGCTTAGCAACTAAGCTGAACACTGAAGCTTTCTTT